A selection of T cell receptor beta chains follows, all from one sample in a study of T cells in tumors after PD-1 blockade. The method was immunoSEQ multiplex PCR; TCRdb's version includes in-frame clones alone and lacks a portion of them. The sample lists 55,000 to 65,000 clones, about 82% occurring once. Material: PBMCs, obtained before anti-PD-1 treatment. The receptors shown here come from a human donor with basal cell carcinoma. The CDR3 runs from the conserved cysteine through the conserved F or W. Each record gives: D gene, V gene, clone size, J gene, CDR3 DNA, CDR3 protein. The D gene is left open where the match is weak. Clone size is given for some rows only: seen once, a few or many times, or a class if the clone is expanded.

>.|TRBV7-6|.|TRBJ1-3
TGTGCCAGCAGCTTAGGGGACACCCCGATCTCTGGAAACACCATATATTTT
CASSLGDTPISGNTIYF
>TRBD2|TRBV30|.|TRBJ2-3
TGTGCCTGGAATACTGGCTGGGTGGGGGGGTCCACAGATACGCAGTATTTT
CAWNTGWVGGSTDTQYF
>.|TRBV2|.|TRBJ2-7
TGTGCCAGCAGAACCCCCAGGGCCTACGAGCAGTACTTC
CASRTPRAYEQYF
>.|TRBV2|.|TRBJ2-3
TGTGCCAGCAGTAAGAGGTCTAGCACAGATACGCAGTATTTT
CASSKRSSTDTQYF
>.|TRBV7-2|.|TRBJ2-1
TGTGCCAGCAGCTTACAGAGGGTCGGTGGAAATGAGCAGTTCTTC
CASSLQRVGGNEQFF
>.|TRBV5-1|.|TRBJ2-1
TGCGCCAGCAGCTTGGATGGATATACCTACAATGAGCAGTTCTTC
CASSLDGYTYNEQFF
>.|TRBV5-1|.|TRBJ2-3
TGCGCCAGCAGCCTTGACAACACAGATACGCAGTATTTT
CASSLDNTDTQYF
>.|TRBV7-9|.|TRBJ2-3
TGTGCCAGCAGCTTAAATCCAGCGGCCACAGATACGCAGTATTTT
CASSLNPAATDTQYF
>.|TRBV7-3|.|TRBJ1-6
TGTGCCAGCAGCGTACAGGGCGGATATAATTCACCCCTCCACTTT
CASSVQGGYNSPLHF
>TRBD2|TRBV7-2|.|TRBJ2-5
TGTGCCAGCAGCCGCAGGGCTAGCGGGTACCAAGAGACCCAGTACTTC
CASSRRASGYQETQYF
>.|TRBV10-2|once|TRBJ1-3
TGCGCCAGCAGTGAGAGCAGAACTGGAAACACCATATATTTT
CASSESRTGNTIYF
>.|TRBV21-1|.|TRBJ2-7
TGTGCCAGCAGCAACGGGACAGCGAGACCCTACGAGCAGTACTTC
CASSNGTARPYEQYF
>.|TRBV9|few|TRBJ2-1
TGTGCCAGCAGCCCACGATTAGTTTCCTACAATGAGCAGTTCTTC
CASSPRLVSYNEQFF
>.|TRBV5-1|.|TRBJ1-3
TGCGCCAGCAGCTTGGCTCCATTGGGGGGATTCGTTGGAAACACCATATATTTT
CASSLAPLGGFVGNTIYF
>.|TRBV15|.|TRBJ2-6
TGTGCCACCAGCAGAGATGGGAGGTCAGGTCTATTCACTGGGGCCAACGTCCTGACTTTC
CATSRDGRSGLFTGANVLTF
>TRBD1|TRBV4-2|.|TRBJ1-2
TGTGCCAGCAGCCAAGATCGGCAGGGGGCGCAGTTCGATGGCTACACCTTC
CASSQDRQGAQFDGYTF
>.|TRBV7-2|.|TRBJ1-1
TGTGCCAGCAGCCCCCGGGGCACTGAAGCTTTCTTT
CASSPRGTEAFF
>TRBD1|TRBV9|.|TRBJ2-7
TGTGCCAGCAGCGTACAGGGGGCATCCTACGAGCAGTACTTC
CASSVQGASYEQYF
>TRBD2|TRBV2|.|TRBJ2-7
TGTGCCAGCAGAAACCTAGCGGGGGCCGAAAACGAGCAGTACTTC
CASRNLAGAENEQYF
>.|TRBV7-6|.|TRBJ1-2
TGTGCCAGCAGCTTAGCGTTGAAGGGGAATGGCTACACCTTC
CASSLALKGNGYTF
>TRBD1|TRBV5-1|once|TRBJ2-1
TGCGCCAGCAGCTTGGAAGGACAGGGCGTCAATGAGCAGTTCTTC
CASSLEGQGVNEQFF
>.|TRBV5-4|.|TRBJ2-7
TGTGCCAGCAGCTTGAAGGGGTTTAACTACGAGCAGTACTTC
CASSLKGFNYEQYF
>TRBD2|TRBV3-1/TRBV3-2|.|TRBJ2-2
TGTGCCAGCAGCCAAACTAGCGGGAGGAACACCGGGGAGCTGTTTTTT
CASSQTSGRNTGELFF
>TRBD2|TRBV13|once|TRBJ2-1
TGTGCCAGTTACAGGGCGGGGGGGCCGGGCAATGAGCAGTTCTTC
CASYRAGGPGNEQFF
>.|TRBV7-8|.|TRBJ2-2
TGTGCCAGCAGCTCCGGGGGCCTCGCGAACACCGGGGAGCTGTTTTTT
CASSSGGLANTGELFF
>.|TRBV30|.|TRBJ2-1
TGTGCCTGGAGTGTACCAAGCGGTGAGCAGTTCTTC
CAWSVPSGEQFF
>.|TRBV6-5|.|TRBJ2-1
TGTGCCAGCAGTCCAGGGGTGGGAGGGCAGTTCTTC
CASSPGVGGQFF
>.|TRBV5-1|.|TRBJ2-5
TGCGCCAGCAGCTTGGGATACAGCCAAGAGACCCAGTACTTC
CASSLGYSQETQYF
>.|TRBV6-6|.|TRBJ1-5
TGTGCCAGCAGTCCGGACGGCCCCCAGCAGCCCCAGCATTTT
CASSPDGPQQPQHF
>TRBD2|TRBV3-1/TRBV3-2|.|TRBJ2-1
TGTGCCAGCAGCCAAGGGTTGGGGGGGAGATACAATGAGCAGTTCTTC
CASSQGLGGRYNEQFF
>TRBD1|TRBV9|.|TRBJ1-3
TGTGCCAGCAGCGCAGGGGGCAGCTCTGGAAACACCATATATTTT
CASSAGGSSGNTIYF
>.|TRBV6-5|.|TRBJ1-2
TGTGCCAACCAGATGGGTAAACTCCATTATGGCTACACCTTC
CANQMGKLHYGYTF
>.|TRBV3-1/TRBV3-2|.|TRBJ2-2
TGTGCCAGCAGCGCCAGGTCGGCCGGGGAGCTGTTTTTT
CASSARSAGELFF
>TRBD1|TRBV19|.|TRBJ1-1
TGTGCCAGTAGTAAATATTTCGGACAGGCTATAAAGAACACTGAAGCTTTCTTT
CASSKYFGQAIKNTEAFF
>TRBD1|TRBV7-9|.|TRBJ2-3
TGTGCCAGCAGCATGGACAGGGGCACAGATACGCAGTATTTT
CASSMDRGTDTQYF
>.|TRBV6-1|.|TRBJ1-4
TGTGCCAGCGTAATGCAAGGTGAAAAACTGTTTTTT
CASVMQGEKLFF
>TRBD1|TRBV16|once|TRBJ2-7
TGTGCCAGCAGCCAAACGGGACAGGGCTATTCGGGTCGGTACGAGCAGTACTTC
CASSQTGQGYSGRYEQYF